This TCR beta chain was obtained from a study of T cells after yellow fever vaccination. Background on the study: Fractions containing few cells were prepared with SMART-Seq v4 Ultra Low Input.

The CDR3 is 13 residues long. CDR1 and CDR2 (germline): SGHTA, FQGTGA. The trim removed 6 bases at V and 10 bases at J, leaving 4 bases unmatched. The 5'RACE template-switching step produced TCR cDNA and added a universal primer site and UMIs. A single record per CDR3 protein comes from TCRdb applying MiXCR to the 5' RACE reads. The sample gives approximately 300,000 distinct CDR3 sequences, 6.8% of which show up once; roughly a sixth is in the top ten. The sample holds a few counts of this clonotype. The rearrangement uses TRBV7-3 and TRBJ2-1; 12 bases fit TRBD2. This clonotype originated in a man between 18 and 35 years old who received the YFV17D yellow fever vaccine. Sequenced material: PBMCs, taken about 41 days after the first yellow fever vaccination. CDR3 DNA sequence: TGTGCCAGCAGACCCGGACTAGCGGGGGAGCAGTTCTTC. Protein sequence: CASRPGLAGEQFF.